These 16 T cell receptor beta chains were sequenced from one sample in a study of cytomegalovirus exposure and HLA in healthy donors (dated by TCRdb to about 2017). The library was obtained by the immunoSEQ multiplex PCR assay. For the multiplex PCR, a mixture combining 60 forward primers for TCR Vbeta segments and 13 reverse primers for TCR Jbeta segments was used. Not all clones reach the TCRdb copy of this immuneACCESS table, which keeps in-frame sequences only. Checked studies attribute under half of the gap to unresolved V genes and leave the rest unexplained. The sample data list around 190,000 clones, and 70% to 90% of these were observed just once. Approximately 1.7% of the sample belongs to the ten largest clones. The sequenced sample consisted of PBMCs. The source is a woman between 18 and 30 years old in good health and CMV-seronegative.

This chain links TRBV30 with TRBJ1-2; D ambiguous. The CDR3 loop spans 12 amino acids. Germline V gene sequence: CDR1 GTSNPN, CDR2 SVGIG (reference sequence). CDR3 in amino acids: CALAPGSYGYTF. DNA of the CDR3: TGTGCTCTGGCTCCGGGGAGCTATGGCTACACCTTC.

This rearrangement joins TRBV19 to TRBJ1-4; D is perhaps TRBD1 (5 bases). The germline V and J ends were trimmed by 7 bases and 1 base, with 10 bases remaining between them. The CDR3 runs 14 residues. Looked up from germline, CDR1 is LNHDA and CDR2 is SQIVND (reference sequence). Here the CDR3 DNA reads TGTGCCAGTACCCCGGGGGGAACTAATGAAAAACTGTTTTTT. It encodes CASTPGGTNEKLFF.

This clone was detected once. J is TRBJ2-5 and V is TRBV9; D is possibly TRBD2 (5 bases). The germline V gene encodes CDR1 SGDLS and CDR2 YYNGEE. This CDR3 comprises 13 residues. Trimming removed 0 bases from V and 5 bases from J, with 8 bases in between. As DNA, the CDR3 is TGTGCCAGCAGCGTAGGTACTAGGGAGACCCAGTACTTC. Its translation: CASSVGTRETQYF.

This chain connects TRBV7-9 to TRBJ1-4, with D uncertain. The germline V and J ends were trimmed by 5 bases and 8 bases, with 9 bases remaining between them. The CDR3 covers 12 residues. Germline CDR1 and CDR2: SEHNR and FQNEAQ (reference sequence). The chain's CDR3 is CASSTAGEKLFF. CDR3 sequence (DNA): TGTGCCAGCAGCACAGCAGGCGAAAAACTGTTTTTT.

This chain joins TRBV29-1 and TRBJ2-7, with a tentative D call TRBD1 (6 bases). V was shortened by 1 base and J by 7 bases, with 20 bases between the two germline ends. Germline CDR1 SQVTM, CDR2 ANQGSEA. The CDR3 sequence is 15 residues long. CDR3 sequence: CSVEGALNRAREQYF. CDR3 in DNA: TGCAGCGTTGAAGGAGCCCTGAACAGGGCGCGGGAGCAGTACTTC.

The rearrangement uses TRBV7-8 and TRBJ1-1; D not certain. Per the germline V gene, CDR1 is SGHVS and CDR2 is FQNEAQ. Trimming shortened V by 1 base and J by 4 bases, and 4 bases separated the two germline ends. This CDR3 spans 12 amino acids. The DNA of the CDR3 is TGTGCCAGCAGCTTAGGGGCCACTGAAGCTTTCTTT. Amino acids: CASSLGATEAFF.

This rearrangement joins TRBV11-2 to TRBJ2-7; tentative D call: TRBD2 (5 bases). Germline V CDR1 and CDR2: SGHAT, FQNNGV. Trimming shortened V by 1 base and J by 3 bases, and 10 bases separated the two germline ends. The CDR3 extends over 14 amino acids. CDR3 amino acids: CASSLVQRNYEQYF. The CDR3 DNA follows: TGTGCCAGCAGCTTAGTCCAGCGGAACTACGAGCAGTACTTC.

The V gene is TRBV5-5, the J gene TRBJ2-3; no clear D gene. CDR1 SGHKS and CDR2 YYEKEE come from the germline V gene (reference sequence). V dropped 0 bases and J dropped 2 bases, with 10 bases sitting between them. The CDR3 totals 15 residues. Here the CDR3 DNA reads TGTGCCAGCAGCTTGGAGCTCAGGTTCACAGATACGCAGTATTTT. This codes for CASSLELRFTDTQYF.

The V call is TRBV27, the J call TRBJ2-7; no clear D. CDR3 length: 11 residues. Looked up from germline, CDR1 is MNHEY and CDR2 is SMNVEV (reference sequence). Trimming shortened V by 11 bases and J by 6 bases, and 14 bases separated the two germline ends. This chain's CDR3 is CAPPGRSEQYF. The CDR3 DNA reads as TGTGCCCCCCCTGGCAGGTCCGAGCAGTACTTC.

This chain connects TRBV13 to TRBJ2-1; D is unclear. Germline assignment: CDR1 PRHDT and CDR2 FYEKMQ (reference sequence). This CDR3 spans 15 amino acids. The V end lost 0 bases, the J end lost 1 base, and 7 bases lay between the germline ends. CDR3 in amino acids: CASSLGPGSYNEQFF. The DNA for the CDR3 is TGTGCCAGCAGCTTAGGGCCCGGGTCCTACAATGAGCAGTTCTTC.

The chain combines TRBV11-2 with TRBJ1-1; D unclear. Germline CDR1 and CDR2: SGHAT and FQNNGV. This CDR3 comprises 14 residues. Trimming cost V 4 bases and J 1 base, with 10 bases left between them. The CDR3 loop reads CASSSGLGNTEAFF. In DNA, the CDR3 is TGTGCCAGCAGCTCGGGGTTGGGGAACACTGAAGCTTTCTTT.

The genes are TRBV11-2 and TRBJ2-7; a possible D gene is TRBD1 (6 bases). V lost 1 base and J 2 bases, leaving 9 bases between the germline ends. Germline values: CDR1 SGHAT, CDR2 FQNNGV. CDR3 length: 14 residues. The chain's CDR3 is CASSLADRAYEQYF. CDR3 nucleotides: TGTGCCAGCAGCTTAGCGGACAGAGCCTACGAGCAGTACTTC.

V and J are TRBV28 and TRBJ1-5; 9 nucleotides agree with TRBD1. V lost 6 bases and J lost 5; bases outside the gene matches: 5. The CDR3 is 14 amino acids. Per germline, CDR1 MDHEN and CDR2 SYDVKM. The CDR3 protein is CASSSGQGDQPQHF. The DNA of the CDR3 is TGTGCCAGCAGCTCGGGACAGGGTGATCAGCCCCAGCATTTT. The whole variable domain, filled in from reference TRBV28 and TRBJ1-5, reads DVKVTQSSRYLVKRTGEKVFLECVQDMDHENMFWYRQDPGLGLRLIYFSYDVKMKEKGDIPEGYSVSREKKERFSLILESASTNQTSMYLCASSSGQGDQPQHFGDGTRLSIL.

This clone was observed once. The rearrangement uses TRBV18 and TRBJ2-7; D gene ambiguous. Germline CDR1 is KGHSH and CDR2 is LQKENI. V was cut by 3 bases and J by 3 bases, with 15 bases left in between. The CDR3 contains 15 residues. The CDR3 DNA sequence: TGTGCCAGCTCACCTTCCCCCCCTCTTGTCTACGAGCAGTACTTC. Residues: CASSPSPPLVYEQYF. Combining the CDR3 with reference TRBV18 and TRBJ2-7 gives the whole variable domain NAGVMQNPRHLVRRRGQEARLRCSPMKGHSHVYWYRQLPEEGLKFMVYLQKENIIDESGMPKERFSAEFPKEGPSILRIQQVVRGDSAAYFCASSPSPPLVYEQYFGPGTRLTVT.

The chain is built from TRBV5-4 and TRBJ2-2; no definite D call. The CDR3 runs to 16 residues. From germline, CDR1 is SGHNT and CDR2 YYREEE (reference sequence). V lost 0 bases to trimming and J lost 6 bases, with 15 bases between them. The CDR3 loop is CASSLVGSLAPGELFF. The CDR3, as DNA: TGTGCCAGCAGCTTGGTGGGCTCCCTCGCCCCCGGGGAGCTGTTTTTT.

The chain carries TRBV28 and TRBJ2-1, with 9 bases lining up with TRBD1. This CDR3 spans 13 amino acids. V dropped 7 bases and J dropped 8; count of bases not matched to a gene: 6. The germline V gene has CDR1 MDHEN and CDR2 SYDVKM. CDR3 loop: CASKIQGADEQFF. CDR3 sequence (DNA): TGTGCCAGCAAAATACAGGGGGCTGATGAGCAGTTCTTC.